One and the same sample provided the 5 T cell receptor beta chains below, sequenced in a study of cytomegalovirus exposure and HLA in healthy donors. In the PCR, 60 Vbeta and 13 Jbeta primers were used. Assay used: immunoSEQ multiplex PCR; TCRdb lists only in-frame clones, some missing. This repertoire shows 70,000 to 90,000 clones, about 77% found once; its top ten account for around 4%. The sample comprised PBMCs. The source of these receptors is a man between 60 and 70 years old in good health and CMV-seronegative.

The chain recombines TRBV11-1 with TRBJ2-3; possibly TRBD2 for D (7 bases). V lost 5 bases and J lost 7, with 25 bases in between. The length of the CDR3 is 17 residues. Germline lookup yields CDR1 SGHAT and CDR2 FQDESV (reference sequence). The CDR3 coding sequence is TGTGCCAGCAGCCCCGGGGGGCGCGGAGACGCTAGAAATACGCAGTATTTT. It is translated as CASSPGGRGDARNTQYF.

The V call is TRBV6-5, the J call TRBJ1-6; tentatively, D is TRBD1 (5 bases). This CDR3 is 15 amino acids long. The germline gives CDR1 MNHEY, CDR2 SVGAGI. The germline V and J ends were trimmed by 7 bases and 7 bases, with 17 bases remaining between them. The CDR3 loop is CASIKRPGQNSPLHF. CDR3 DNA: TGTGCCAGCATAAAGAGGCCAGGGCAAAATTCACCCCTCCACTTT.

The V call is TRBV30, the J call TRBJ1-2; 11 bases line up with TRBD1. The junction had 11 bases not matched to a gene; V was cut back by 4 bases and J by 4 bases. CDR1 and CDR2 (germline): GTSNPN, SVGIG (reference sequence). The CDR3 totals 16 residues. The CDR3, as DNA: TGTGCCTGGAAAGGACAGGGGGCGCGTTTTGGCTATGGCTACACCTTC. Protein sequence: CAWKGQGARFGYGYTF.

This clone was counted only a few times. The V gene is TRBV13, the J gene TRBJ1-2; D is unclear. V was cut by 5 bases and J by 2 bases, with 9 bases left in between. The CDR3 spans 13 residues. Germline CDR1 reads PRHDT; CDR2 reads FYEKMQ (reference sequence). CDR3 region: CASSPSRNYGYTF. Written as DNA, the CDR3 is TGTGCCAGCAGCCCCTCCAGGAACTATGGCTACACCTTC.

The DNA for the CDR3 is TGTGCCAGCAGCTTTGGTGGTTCAGGGGCTTTCTTT. Translating gives CASSFGGSGAFF. This chain links TRBV11-2 with TRBJ1-1; D might be TRBD1 (5 bases). Trimming shortened V by 3 bases and J by 11 bases, and 13 bases separated the two germline ends. This CDR3 has 12 residues. In germline, CDR1 is SGHAT, CDR2 FQNNGV.